The entry below gives a single T cell receptor (beta chain) sequence along with its context. Looked up from germline, CDR1 is SQVTM and CDR2 is ANQGSEA. The CDR3 sequence is 13 residues long. V was cut by 5 bases and J by 0 bases, with 10 bases left in between. This record comes from a study of blood T cell repertoires in COVID-19. As for the study in general: There were acute and convalescent COVID-19 samples, and they came from the United States, Italy and Spain.

Participants, about 18 to 95 years old, spanned around 25 US areas. Each participant's cohort was designated according to participant-reported clinical history. The data were produced by immunoSEQ multiplex PCR, yet TCRdb's version contains in-frame clones alone and is incomplete. The table has under 200,000 clones, roughly 89% seen once; the top ten hold 3% to 3.5%. Material for sequencing was PBMCs or T cells enriched from blood (not recorded which). This chain links TRBV29-1 with TRBJ2-5, with D unclear. The clonotype was recovered from a woman in her twenties or thirties who had been exposed to COVID-19. The CDR3, as DNA: TGCAGCGTTCCCCTGGCGGACCAAGAGACCCAGTACTTC. Amino acid sequence: CSVPLADQETQYF. Using reference TRBV29-1 and TRBJ2-5 for the parts outside the CDR3, the full variable domain is SAVISQKPSRDICQRGTSLTIQCQVDSQVTMMFWYRQQPGQSLTLIATANQGSEATYESGFVIDKFPISRPNLTFSTLTVSNMSPEDSSIYLCSVPLADQETQYFGPGTRLLVL.